This entry lists 2 T cell receptor beta chains sequenced from one sample in a study of tumor-infiltrating lymphocytes in primary liver carcinoma. Unsorted whole blood supplied the RNA, and germline DNA was extracted too. Researchers generated TCR beta cDNA from approximately 520 ng of total RNA, relying on a constant-region primer. The TCR beta library was amplified through three nested multiplex PCR rounds in a modified ARM-PCR procedure. TRBV1-TRBV30 forward primers and a C-beta reverse primer were used in the first two PCR rounds, which each ran for 9 to 10 cycles. TCRdb used MiXCR to reprocess the multiplex PCR reads, holding one entry per CDR3 protein. The profile shows over 250,000 distinct CDR3 sequences, around three fifths of them singletons. The sequenced material came from peripheral blood. The receptors were sampled from a woman younger than 45 with primary liver carcinoma and hepatitis B virus infection.

This clonotype has at least ten counts. The chain carries TRBV6-5 and TRBJ1-6; possibly TRBD1 for D (5 bases). CDR1 is MNHEY, CDR2 SVGAGI, per germline. The V and J ends lost 6 bases and 6 bases respectively, with 6 bases between them. The CDR3 covers 12 residues. The CDR3 DNA sequence: TGTGCCAGCAGGCAGGGTAATTCACCCCTCCACTTT. Its translation: CASRQGNSPLHF.

This clonotype showed up just a few times. This may stem from a read error, because a much larger clone lies one nucleotide away. Since no conserved phenylalanine or tryptophan closes the CDR3, a read error is the likely cause. The genes are TRBV11-2 and TRBJ2-1, with D possibly TRBD2 on 7 matching bases. Germline-derived CDR1 and CDR2 are SGHAT and FQNNGV. Deletions cut 6 bases from V and 10 bases from J, with 19 bases between. The length of the CDR3 is 14 residues. The CDR3 spells CASRALGGRAEQFL. Here the CDR3 DNA reads TGTGCCAGCAGGGCCTTAGGGGGGAGGGCCGAGCAGTTCTTA.